The 26 T cell receptor beta chains below all came from one sample that was sequenced in a study of T cells in Graves' hyperthyroidism and ophthalmopathy. Authors of the study amplified TCR beta CDR3 regions from RNA transcripts. HTBI primers were the set used in a first-round RT-PCR of the TCR CDR3. TCRdb passed the multiplex PCR reads through MiXCR, listing each CDR3 protein once. The sample comprises about 560,000 distinct CDR3 sequences, roughly 17% of which are singletons, and approximately 18% rests with the top ten. The sequencing sample was made of blood. The receptors originated from a woman between 18 and 29 years old with Graves' hyperthyroidism.

This clonotype appeared a few times. The chain couples TRBV12-3 or TRBV12-4 to TRBJ2-3, with no clear D. Trimming removed 3 bases from V and 0 bases from J, with 4 bases in between. This CDR3 has 13 amino acids. The CDR3 spells CASSLFSTDTQYF. Written as DNA, the CDR3 is TGTGCCAGCAGTTTGTTTAGCACAGATACGCAGTATTTT.

This clonotype was recorded at least ten times. CDR3 nucleotides: TGTGCCAGCAGTTACCGCCCGGGACAGCTCTCCTACGAGCAGTACTTC. Translation gives CASSYRPGQLSYEQYF. The rearrangement uses TRBV6-5 and TRBJ2-7, with 7 bases aligning to TRBD1. This CDR3 is built from 16 residues. The V gene end was trimmed by 2 bases and the J gene end by 0 bases; junction bases not matched to a gene: 7. The V gene's germline CDR1 is MNHEY and CDR2 SVGAGI.

V usage is TRBV7-2 and J usage is TRBJ1-2; 7 bases agree with TRBD1. Per the germline V gene, CDR1 is SGHTA and CDR2 is FQGNSA. The CDR3 has 15 residues. V lost 4 bases to trimming and J lost 5 bases; unmatched junction nucleotides: 10. This CDR3 is CASSSPDRVKYGYTF. The DNA for the CDR3 is TGTGCCAGCAGCTCCCCCGACAGGGTGAAGTATGGCTACACCTTC.

This clonotype was counted between two and nine times. This chain uses TRBV5-1 with TRBJ2-2; possibly TRBD1 for D (5 bases). The CDR3 runs 18 residues. The germline V and J ends were trimmed by 1 base and 4 bases, with 20 bases remaining between them. Germline V gene lookup returns CDR1 SGHRS and CDR2 YFSETQ. The DNA for the CDR3 is TGCGCCAGCAGCTTGAGGCAGGGTGGACCTTCGGGCACCGGGGAGCTGTTTTTT. Translating it yields CASSLRQGGPSGTGELFF.

This clonotype was observed a handful of times. V is TRBV6-1 and J is TRBJ1-5; D may be TRBD1 (5 bases). From germline, CDR1 is MNHNS and CDR2 SASEGT. Trimming shortened V by 8 bases and J by 2 bases, and 7 bases separated the two germline ends. CDR3 length: 12 amino acids. The CDR3 loop is CASLTGNQPQHF. CDR3 nucleotide sequence: TGTGCCAGCTTGACAGGCAATCAGCCCCAGCATTTT.

This clonotype was found a few times. The CDR3 region has the DNA TGTGCCACCAGCAGAGAGGCACTAGCGGCCACAGATACGCAGTATTTT. Translated: CATSREALAATDTQYF. The chain links TRBV15 to TRBJ2-3, with 8 bases identical to TRBD2. Germline V gives CDR1 LNHNV, CDR2 YYDKDF (reference sequence). This CDR3 spans 16 amino acids. With 0 bases clipped from V and 2 bases from J, the junction kept 4 bases outside the gene matches.

This clonotype has a count of ten or more. This chain uses TRBV7-9 with TRBJ2-7; 7 nucleotides line up with TRBD1. V lost 4 bases and J lost 1; bases outside the gene matches: 10. The CDR3 runs 16 residues. CDR1 and CDR2 (germline): SEHNR, FQNEAQ (reference sequence). Written as DNA, the CDR3 is TGTGCCAGCAGCTCCCCCGACGGCAGGGGGTCCTACGAGCAGTACTTC. Residues: CASSSPDGRGSYEQYF.

The chain combines TRBV6-1 with TRBJ2-3; a weak D match, TRBD2 (6 bases). V lost 6 bases and J 4 bases, leaving 14 bases between the germline ends. The V gene's germline CDR1 is MNHNS and CDR2 SASEGT. The CDR3 loop spans 14 amino acids. This CDR3 is CASRTRFRADTQYF. In DNA form, the CDR3 reads TGTGCCAGCAGGACTAGATTTCGGGCAGATACGCAGTATTTT.

The sample holds many counts of this clonotype. The CDR3 loop is CASSGLGDEAFF. Written as DNA, the CDR3 is TGTGCCAGCAGCGGACTGGGGGATGAAGCTTTCTTT. The chain has TRBV9 and TRBJ1-1, with D possibly being TRBD1 (5 bases). CDR3 length: 12 residues. Germline CDR1 and CDR2: SGDLS and YYNGEE. Trimming left V 3 bases short and J 7 bases short, with 10 bases between.

This clonotype was counted only a few times. The chain recombines TRBV14 with TRBJ2-7, with D perhaps matching TRBD2 (6 bases). This CDR3 comprises 15 residues. V was clipped by 5 bases and J by 1 base, with 15 bases between them. Germline assignment: CDR1 SGHDN and CDR2 FVKESK. The DNA of the CDR3 is TGTGCCAGCAGCGTCCCGGGGGTGGGGTCCTACGAGCAGTACTTC. This codes for CASSVPGVGSYEQYF.

The chain has TRBV5-1 and TRBJ2-7, with D perhaps given as TRBD1 or TRBD2 (6 bases each). V lost 0 bases and J 3 bases, leaving 16 bases between the germline ends. This CDR3 comprises 16 residues. CDR1 and CDR2 (germline): SGHRS, YFSETQ. CDR3 residues: CASSLDRGLNYYEQYF. Written as DNA, the CDR3 is TGCGCCAGCAGCTTGGATCGGGGGCTAAACTACTACGAGCAGTACTTC. Using reference TRBV5-1 and TRBJ2-7 for the parts outside the CDR3, the full variable domain is KAGVTQTPRYLIKTRGQQVTLSCSPISGHRSVSWYQQTPGQGLQFLFEYFSETQRNKGNFPGRFSGRQFSNSRSEMNVSTLELGDSALYLCASSLDRGLNYYEQYFGPGTRLTVT.

This clonotype has only a few counts. The DNA of the CDR3 is TGTGCCAGCAGCTTTAACAGAATGGAAAAACTGTTTTTT. Translated: CASSFNRMEKLFF. The chain joins TRBV13 to TRBJ1-4; D is undetermined. This CDR3 is 13 amino acids long. Germline CDR1 and CDR2: PRHDT and FYEKMQ (reference sequence). V lost 3 bases and J lost 8, with 10 bases in between.

This clonotype was picked up many times. The chain has TRBV27 and TRBJ1-5; tentatively, D is TRBD1 (5 bases). Looked up from germline, CDR1 is MNHEY and CDR2 is SMNVEV (reference sequence). Trimming took off 1 base at V and 2 bases at J, with 12 bases between the two ends. The CDR3 spans 16 residues. CDR3 sequence: CASSLFAGGGNQPQHF. Written as DNA, the CDR3 is TGTGCCAGCAGTTTATTTGCTGGGGGTGGCAATCAGCCCCAGCATTTT.

This clonotype was observed at least ten times. V gene TRBV6-1 combines with J gene TRBJ2-7, with 7 bases identical to TRBD2. This CDR3 is 15 amino acids long. The germline gives CDR1 MNHNS, CDR2 SASEGT. V shed 4 bases and J 0 bases; nucleotides not matched to a gene: 6. The CDR3 spells CASSATSGDSYEQYF. The CDR3 nucleotides are TGTGCCAGCAGTGCAACCAGCGGGGACTCCTACGAGCAGTACTTC.

The table lists this clonotype with many counts. The rearrangement uses TRBV29-1 and TRBJ2-7; D possibly uses TRBD1 or TRBD2 (5 bases each). Trimming removed 6 bases from V and 5 bases from J, with 14 bases in between. The CDR3 is made up of 12 amino acids. CDR1 is SQVTM and CDR2 is ANQGSEA in the germline V gene. CDR3 loop: CSVNVRGDEQYF. CDR3 sequence (DNA): TGCAGCGTGAACGTGAGGGGCGACGAGCAGTACTTC.

The sample holds a few counts of this clonotype. This chain uses TRBV29-1 with TRBJ2-7, with D perhaps matching TRBD2 (5 bases). Germline V gene data show CDR1 as SQVTM and CDR2 as ANQGSEA. The V gene lost 5 bases and the J gene lost 5 bases, with 16 bases spanning the gap. The CDR3 spans 13 residues. The DNA of the CDR3 is TGCAGCGTTCCCGGGCCGAGGGTTAACGAGCAGTACTTC. It encodes CSVPGPRVNEQYF.

This clonotype has more than one count but fewer than ten. The chain is built from TRBV29-1 and TRBJ2-3; TRBD2 agrees at 10 bases. This CDR3 comprises 18 residues. With V trimmed by 0 bases and J by 0 bases, 9 bases remained unmatched. CDR1 and CDR2 (germline): SQVTM, ANQGSEA. The CDR3 here is CSVEDLSGGETSTDTQYF. The DNA for the CDR3 is TGCAGCGTTGAAGATCTGAGCGGGGGGGAAACGAGCACAGATACGCAGTATTTT.

This clonotype has ten or more counts. The chain combines TRBV28 with TRBJ2-2; D could derive from TRBD1 or TRBD2 (5 bases each). Germline V gene sequence: CDR1 MDHEN, CDR2 SYDVKM. V was shortened by 5 bases and J by 4 bases, with 11 bases between the two germline ends. The CDR3 runs 14 residues. The CDR3 region has the DNA TGTGCCAGCAGTAATCAGGGACGCACCGGGGAGCTGTTTTTT. It codes for CASSNQGRTGELFF.

This clonotype was observed at least ten times. This chain connects TRBV20-1 to TRBJ2-4; 8 bases are shared with TRBD2. This CDR3 is built from 13 residues. The trim removed 6 bases at V and 3 bases at J, leaving 4 bases unmatched. Germline lookup yields CDR1 DFQATT and CDR2 SNEGSKA (reference sequence). For the CDR3, the DNA is TGCAGTGCGCCCCGGGGGGGCAAAAACATTCAGTACTTC. Translation: CSAPRGGKNIQYF.

A few counts support this clonotype. CDR3 sequence: CASRRSAAENTGELFF. The CDR3 DNA is TGTGCCAGTAGACGGAGTGCGGCCGAGAACACCGGGGAGCTGTTTTTT. The gene calls are TRBV19 and TRBJ2-2; D is undetermined. V was clipped by 6 bases and J by 1 base, with 15 bases between them. Germline V gene sequence: CDR1 LNHDA, CDR2 SQIVND (reference sequence). This CDR3 region has 16 residues.

This clonotype was seen a few times. This rearrangement joins TRBV20-1 to TRBJ2-5, with 9 bases matching TRBD1. Germline V gives CDR1 DFQATT, CDR2 SNEGSKA (reference sequence). V was clipped by 3 bases and J by 5 bases; unmatched bases: 7. The CDR3 spans 14 residues. CDR3 in amino acids: CSARGPGTGETQYF. The CDR3 DNA is TGCAGTGCTAGGGGTCCCGGGACAGGGGAGACCCAGTACTTC.

The chain combines TRBV12-3 or TRBV12-4 with TRBJ2-5, with unresolved D. The CDR3 consists of 14 residues. Trimming took off 2 bases at V and 9 bases at J, with 16 bases between the two ends. The CDR3 nucleotides read TGTGCCAGCAGTTTATTCGGGTCCAATGGGTCCCAGTACTTC. Its protein is CASSLFGSNGSQYF.

The sample holds many counts of this clonotype. The chain uses TRBV6-1 and TRBJ2-5; the D gene is possibly TRBD1 (6 bases). Germline CDR1 is MNHNS and CDR2 is SASEGT. Between the trimmed V and J ends, which lost 5 bases and 1 base, there was a span of 20 bases. The CDR3 sequence is 17 residues long. CDR3 bases: TGTGCCAGCAGTTATGGGGCCGTGGGACACCGCCAAGAGACCCAGTACTTC. It translates to CASSYGAVGHRQETQYF.

The sample holds a few counts of this clonotype. This sequence joins TRBV2 and TRBJ1-3; D not certain. This CDR3 contains 15 residues. V was pared by 7 bases and J by 1 base, with 14 bases between. Germline V gene sequence: CDR1 SNHLY, CDR2 FYNNEI. This CDR3 reads CASIGVPFSGNTIYF. In nucleotides, the CDR3 is TGTGCCAGCATTGGGGTTCCTTTTTCTGGAAACACCATATATTTT.

This clonotype was seen ten or more times. This sequence joins TRBV7-2 and TRBJ2-1, with 10 bases identical to TRBD2. The CDR3 is 16 residues long. Losses at the gene ends were 5 bases for V and 9 bases for J; bases not matched to a gene: 13. Germline CDR1 is SGHTA and CDR2 is FQGNSA. The CDR3 DNA sequence: TGTGCCAGCAGCCCATACGGGACTAGCGTAGGGGTTGAGCAGTTCTTC. It translates to CASSPYGTSVGVEQFF.

This clonotype has a count of ten or more. The rearrangement joins TRBV5-1 to TRBJ2-1, with 9 nucleotides matching TRBD2. V was pared by 0 bases and J by 6 bases, with 4 bases of the junction left unmatched. The CDR3 extends over 15 amino acids. Germline CDR1 reads SGHRS; CDR2 reads YFSETQ. DNA of the CDR3: TGCGCCAGCAGCTTGGGGGGCGGGAGGGGCAATGAGCAGTTCTTC. Protein product: CASSLGGGRGNEQFF. The full variable domain, with the rest looked up from reference TRBV5-1 and TRBJ2-1, is KAGVTQTPRYLIKTRGQQVTLSCSPISGHRSVSWYQQTPGQGLQFLFEYFSETQRNKGNFPGRFSGRQFSNSRSEMNVSTLELGDSALYLCASSLGGGRGNEQFFGPGTRLTVL.